This T cell receptor beta chain was retrieved from a study of blood T cell repertoires in COVID-19. Sequencing used immunoSEQ multiplex PCR; TCRdb keeps in-frame clones, though not all of them. Of around 130,000 clones listed, roughly 79% are singletons. The table lists this clone with a count of one. V was clipped by 0 bases and J by 2 bases, with 10 bases between them. Looked up from germline, CDR1 is LNHNV and CDR2 is YYDKDF (reference sequence). The CDR3 contains 15 residues. What was sequenced was peripheral blood. This clonotype was sampled from a man aged 80 or over with acute or convalescent COVID-19. V is TRBV15 and J is TRBJ1-2, with unresolved D. CDR3 in amino acids: CATSRDQRGNYGYTF. The DNA for the CDR3 is TGTGCCACCAGCAGAGATCAAAGAGGGAACTATGGCTACACCTTC. Full variable domain (remainder filled in from reference TRBV15 and TRBJ1-2): DAMVIQNPRYQVTQFGKPVTLSCSQTLNHNVMYWYQQKSSQAPKLLFHYYDKDFNNEADTPDNFQSRRPNTSFCFLDIRSPGLGDTAMYLCATSRDQRGNYGYTFGSGTRLTVV.